The rows below give T cell receptor beta chains drawn from one sample of a study of molecular identifiers for immune sequencing clone quantification. TCRdb re-called the PCR reads with MiXCR, one entry per CDR3 protein. The data hold about 320,000 distinct CDR3 sequences, with about a quarter observed a single time. The sequenced sample consisted of naive CD8+ T cells from blood, with Jurkat cell RNA spiked in. These receptors originate from a human donor in good health. Some libraries in this study had Jurkat cell RNA spiked in. Each CDR3 is given with its conserved first and last residue. A D gene is named only where the DNA matches it firmly. Some rows have no size entry. The others give once, few or many, or a class for an expanded clone.

d_call: TRBD2; clone_size: .; j_call: TRBJ2-7; v_call: TRBV20-1; cdr3_nt: TGCAGTGCTAGTCTAGCGGGACCGGCCTACGAGCAGTACTTC; cdr3_aa: CSASLAGPAYEQYF
d_call: TRBD2; clone_size: few; j_call: TRBJ2-3; v_call: TRBV6-2/TRBV6-3; cdr3_nt: TGTGCCAGCAGTTTTCTGGCGGGGGGCATAGCAGATACGCAGTATTTT; cdr3_aa: CASSFLAGGIADTQYF
d_call: TRBD1; clone_size: many; j_call: TRBJ2-5; v_call: TRBV29-1; cdr3_nt: TGCAGCGTACAGGGGGTTTCCCTTGAAGGAGAGACCCAGTACTTC; cdr3_aa: CSVQGVSLEGETQYF
d_call: .; clone_size: many; j_call: TRBJ1-1; v_call: TRBV29-1; cdr3_nt: TGCAGCGTCCTACAATCCCAGACAGTGAACACTGAAGCTTTCTTT; cdr3_aa: CSVLQSQTVNTEAFF
d_call: TRBD1; clone_size: few; j_call: TRBJ2-5; v_call: TRBV7-2; cdr3_nt: TGTGCCAGCAGCCCGACAGGGTTTGGCGAGACCCAGTACTTC; cdr3_aa: CASSPTGFGETQYF
d_call: .; clone_size: .; j_call: TRBJ2-5; v_call: TRBV11-2; cdr3_nt: TGTGCCAGCAGCTTAACGAACCGCCAAGAGACCCAGTACTTC; cdr3_aa: CASSLTNRQETQYF
d_call: .; clone_size: few; j_call: TRBJ2-7; v_call: TRBV29-1; cdr3_nt: TGCAGCGTTGAAGATGGCGTGCACTCCTACGAGCAGTACTTC; cdr3_aa: CSVEDGVHSYEQYF
d_call: .; clone_size: many; j_call: TRBJ2-3; v_call: TRBV2; cdr3_nt: TGTGCCGCTACCGAGACTCGAGCTAGCACAGATACGCAGTATTTT; cdr3_aa: CAATETRASTDTQYF
d_call: .; clone_size: .; j_call: TRBJ2-7; v_call: TRBV10-1; cdr3_nt: TGCGCCAGCAGTGAAGGCCAGTCCTACGGGCAGTACTTC; cdr3_aa: CASSEGQSYGQYF
d_call: .; clone_size: few; j_call: TRBJ1-5; v_call: TRBV7-9; cdr3_nt: TGTGCCAGCAGCTTAGGCTTCAATCAGCCCCAGCATTTT; cdr3_aa: CASSLGFNQPQHF
d_call: .; clone_size: .; j_call: TRBJ1-5; v_call: TRBV7-2; cdr3_nt: TGTGCCAGCAGCTCCGTTCCCTATCAGCCCCAGCATTTT; cdr3_aa: CASSSVPYQPQHF
d_call: .; clone_size: few; j_call: TRBJ2-6; v_call: TRBV14; cdr3_nt: TGTGCCAGCAGCCAAGATCCAGGTACTGGGGCCAACGTCCTGACTTTC; cdr3_aa: CASSQDPGTGANVLTF
d_call: TRBD1; clone_size: few; j_call: TRBJ2-3; v_call: TRBV12-3/TRBV12-4; cdr3_nt: TGTGCCAGCAGTTCCACCCCCCGGCAGGGGGAAGATACGCAGTATTTT; cdr3_aa: CASSSTPRQGEDTQYF
d_call: TRBD1; clone_size: many; j_call: TRBJ2-3; v_call: TRBV9; cdr3_nt: TGTGCCAGCAGCCCAGGAGGACAGGGACCCACAGATACGCAGTATTTT; cdr3_aa: CASSPGGQGPTDTQYF
d_call: TRBD1; clone_size: .; j_call: TRBJ2-7; v_call: TRBV4-3; cdr3_nt: TGCGCCAGCAGCCGCGGACAGGGGAGCAACGAGCAGTACTTC; cdr3_aa: CASSRGQGSNEQYF
d_call: .; clone_size: .; j_call: TRBJ2-7; v_call: TRBV10-3; cdr3_nt: TGTGCCATCAGTGATGTGGGATCCCTCACCTACGAGCAGTACTTC; cdr3_aa: CAISDVGSLTYEQYF
d_call: TRBD1; clone_size: few; j_call: TRBJ1-1; v_call: TRBV11-2; cdr3_nt: TGTGCCAGCAGCTTAGGACGGGGACAGCCCCTGGGGGCTGAAGCTTTCTTT; cdr3_aa: CASSLGRGQPLGAEAFF
d_call: TRBD1; clone_size: .; j_call: TRBJ1-1; v_call: TRBV5-5; cdr3_nt: TGTGCCCGCAGCCTTGGACAGGGGGGGACTGAAGCTTTCTTT; cdr3_aa: CARSLGQGGTEAFF
d_call: .; clone_size: many; j_call: TRBJ2-3; v_call: TRBV27; cdr3_nt: TGTGCCAGCAGATGGGGCACAGATACGCAGTATTTT; cdr3_aa: CASRWGTDTQYF
d_call: .; clone_size: many; j_call: TRBJ1-1; v_call: TRBV7-2; cdr3_nt: TGTGCCAGCAGCTCCCTATTAAACACTGAAGCTTTCTTT; cdr3_aa: CASSSLLNTEAFF
d_call: .; clone_size: .; j_call: TRBJ2-7; v_call: TRBV27; cdr3_nt: TGTGCCAGCAGTACGGAGGGTGGCTACGAGCAGTACTTC; cdr3_aa: CASSTEGGYEQYF
d_call: TRBD1; clone_size: many; j_call: TRBJ2-7; v_call: TRBV28; cdr3_nt: TGTGCCAGCAGCTTAGGACAGGGGGCCTACGAGCAGTACTTC; cdr3_aa: CASSLGQGAYEQYF
d_call: .; clone_size: many; j_call: TRBJ2-3; v_call: TRBV7-8; cdr3_nt: TGTGCCAGCAGCTTAGCGGGATATCCCACAGATACGCAGTATTTT; cdr3_aa: CASSLAGYPTDTQYF
d_call: TRBD2; clone_size: .; j_call: TRBJ2-3; v_call: TRBV9; cdr3_nt: TGTGCCAGCAGCGTAGAGGCGGGAGGGCCGTTTGATACGCAGTATTTT; cdr3_aa: CASSVEAGGPFDTQYF
d_call: .; clone_size: .; j_call: TRBJ2-2; v_call: TRBV6-1; cdr3_nt: TGTGCCAGCAGTGAATTGGGGGCGGGTTATATCACCGGGGAGCTGTTTTTT; cdr3_aa: CASSELGAGYITGELFF
d_call: TRBD1; clone_size: .; j_call: TRBJ2-2; v_call: TRBV12-3/TRBV12-4; cdr3_nt: TGTGCCAGCAGAGCTGACAGGGCCGGGGAGCTGTTTTTT; cdr3_aa: CASRADRAGELFF
d_call: TRBD2; clone_size: .; j_call: TRBJ2-7; v_call: TRBV4-3; cdr3_nt: TGCGCCAGCAGCCAGACCCGACTAGCGGCTCAAAGATACGAGCAGTACTTC; cdr3_aa: CASSQTRLAAQRYEQYF
d_call: TRBD1; clone_size: few; j_call: TRBJ2-7; v_call: TRBV29-1; cdr3_nt: TGCAGCGTTGATATTGGACAGGGGGCCCACGAGCAGTACTTC; cdr3_aa: CSVDIGQGAHEQYF
d_call: TRBD1; clone_size: .; j_call: TRBJ1-1; v_call: TRBV27; cdr3_nt: TGTGCCAGCAGTCGGGGGGTCGGACAGGGGGTTTTCACTGAAGCTTTCTTT; cdr3_aa: CASSRGVGQGVFTEAFF
d_call: .; clone_size: once; j_call: TRBJ1-1; v_call: TRBV6-2/TRBV6-3; cdr3_nt: TGTGCCAGCAGCTCGGACGGGGTGTATACTGAAGCTTTCTTT; cdr3_aa: CASSSDGVYTEAFF
d_call: .; clone_size: many; j_call: TRBJ1-5; v_call: TRBV29-1; cdr3_nt: TGCAGCGCTCAAGCGGGGGGATTTAATCAGCCCCAGCATTTT; cdr3_aa: CSAQAGGFNQPQHF
d_call: .; clone_size: .; j_call: TRBJ2-7; v_call: TRBV2; cdr3_nt: TGTGCCAGCAGTGAGAACCAGTGGGTCGAGCAGTACTTC; cdr3_aa: CASSENQWVEQYF
d_call: TRBD1; clone_size: many; j_call: TRBJ2-7; v_call: TRBV7-9; cdr3_nt: TGTGCCAGCAGCTCGGGACAGGGTCTGTACGAGCAGTACTTC; cdr3_aa: CASSSGQGLYEQYF
d_call: .; clone_size: .; j_call: TRBJ2-7; v_call: TRBV4-1; cdr3_nt: TGCGCCAGCAGCAGTGTACAGGTCCCGAGCTCCTACGAGCAGTACTTC; cdr3_aa: CASSSVQVPSSYEQYF
d_call: TRBD2; clone_size: few; j_call: TRBJ2-1; v_call: TRBV19; cdr3_nt: TGTGCCAGTAGGTCCAATCTAGCGGGGGAAACCTACAATGAGCAGTTCTTC; cdr3_aa: CASRSNLAGETYNEQFF
d_call: .; clone_size: many; j_call: TRBJ2-7; v_call: TRBV7-9; cdr3_nt: TGTGCCAGCAGCTCGCTGGCAGAATCCTACGAGCAGTACTTC; cdr3_aa: CASSSLAESYEQYF
d_call: TRBD2; clone_size: many; j_call: TRBJ2-7; v_call: TRBV28; cdr3_nt: TGTGCCAGCAGCCTCCGACTAGCGGAATACGAGCAGTACTTC; cdr3_aa: CASSLRLAEYEQYF
d_call: .; clone_size: many; j_call: TRBJ1-1; v_call: TRBV5-6; cdr3_nt: TGTGCCAGCAGCTTGGAAGGCGGAATGAACACTGAAGCTTTCTTT; cdr3_aa: CASSLEGGMNTEAFF
d_call: .; clone_size: .; j_call: TRBJ2-5; v_call: TRBV5-1; cdr3_nt: TGCGCCAGCAGCGCGCAGTTACGGGAGAGCCAAGAGACCCAGTACTTC; cdr3_aa: CASSAQLRESQETQYF
d_call: TRBD2; clone_size: many; j_call: TRBJ2-3; v_call: TRBV5-4; cdr3_nt: TGTGCCAGCAGCTTTCGGGGGGATAGCACAGATACGCAGTATTTT; cdr3_aa: CASSFRGDSTDTQYF